This T cell receptor beta chain originates from a study of CD8+ T cells in alopecia areata. About the study: Administration of oral tofacitinib to treated patients was at 5 to 10 mg twice daily.

After isolation, RNA underwent reverse transcription to generate cDNA as the sequencing template. The data were produced by immunoSEQ multiplex PCR, yet TCRdb's version contains in-frame clones alone and is incomplete. The repertoire has approximately 150,000 clones, more than 40% of them found once; the top ten carry approximately 6.6%. This CDR3 region has 14 residues. The V segment lost 2 bases and the J segment 7 bases; nucleotides outside the gene matches: 3. Germline V gives CDR1 SNHLY, CDR2 FYNNEI. For this clone: What it binds is unknown.

The study's findings and limits: It was less clear whether patients shared TCRs than it was in mice, possibly because of HLA. Scalp lesions, especially in alopecia totalis/universalis, had higher clonality than normal scalp.

The sequence was collected from a human donor with alopecia areata. The J gene is TRBJ2-2, the V gene TRBV2, with 8 bases lining up with TRBD1. Input material: CD4+ T cells sorted from blood. The CDR3 here is CASSENRGNGELFF. The CDR3 coding sequence is TGTGCCAGCAGTGAAAACAGGGGGAACGGGGAGCTGTTTTTT.